Below, 11 T cell receptor beta chains from the same sample are listed, as sequenced in a study of blood T cell repertoires in COVID-19. The table came from immunoSEQ multiplex PCR; TCRdb's copy has only in-frame clones and leaves some out. The sample includes over 65,000 clones, roughly 78% seen only once; the top ten take around 34%. Sequencing used peripheral blood. The receptors come from a man aged 55 to 70 with COVID-19, enrolled during active disease.

The count of this clone is one. The CDR3, as DNA: TGTGCCATCAGTGCTGGGACAGGGCCCACTAATGAAAAACTGTTTTTT. Protein: CAISAGTGPTNEKLFF. J is TRBJ1-4 and V is TRBV10-3, with 9 bases aligning to TRBD1. Germline V gives CDR1 ENHRY, CDR2 SYGVKD. The CDR3 is 16 residues long. V shed 4 bases and J 2 bases; nucleotides not matched to a gene: 5.

This clone was observed once. The J gene is TRBJ2-1, the V gene TRBV4-3; 9 nucleotides match TRBD1. Germline V gene lookup returns CDR1 LGHNA and CDR2 YSLEER. Trimming removed 2 bases from V and 6 bases from J; junction bases left unmatched: 11. CDR3 length: 17 amino acids. CDR3 protein: CASSQKMGQGYPNEQFF. The CDR3 coding sequence is TGCGCCAGCAGCCAAAAAATGGGACAGGGATACCCCAATGAGCAGTTCTTC.

The rearrangement uses TRBV10-3 and TRBJ2-2; the match to TRBD2 covers 11 bases. The trim removed 3 bases at V and 5 bases at J, leaving 8 bases unmatched. The length of the CDR3 is 17 residues. The germline CDR1 and CDR2 sequences are ENHRY and SYGVKD. The CDR3 reads CAISDRGTSGATGELFF. CDR3 bases: TGTGCCATCAGTGACCGGGGGACTAGCGGAGCAACCGGGGAGCTGTTTTTT.

The CDR3: CASSSSSGTDTQYF. The CDR3, as DNA: TGTGCCAGCAGCAGCTCTAGCGGTACAGATACGCAGTATTTT. This chain links TRBV7-3 with TRBJ2-3, with 7 nucleotides matching TRBD2. Looked up from germline, CDR1 is SGHTA and CDR2 is FQGTGA. The CDR3 has 14 amino acids. The J segment lost 3 bases and the V segment lost 5 bases, leaving 5 bases of the junction unmatched.

This chain links TRBV19 with TRBJ1-1, with D perhaps matching TRBD1 (5 bases). CDR1 is LNHDA, CDR2 SQIVND, per germline (reference sequence). The V gene lost 2 bases and the J gene lost 2 bases, with 9 bases spanning the gap. The CDR3 runs 14 residues. CDR3 sequence reads: CASSIQGGNTEAFF. CDR3 bases: TGTGCCAGTAGTATACAGGGCGGAAACACTGAAGCTTTCTTT.

The chain is built from TRBV18 and TRBJ2-6; perhaps TRBD2 as D (6 bases). This CDR3 comprises 16 residues. V dropped 6 bases and J dropped 0 bases, with 12 bases sitting between them. The germline gives CDR1 KGHSH, CDR2 LQKENI. CDR3: CASSPGELSGANVLTF. The CDR3 region has the DNA TGTGCCAGCTCCCCGGGGGAACTCTCTGGGGCCAACGTCCTGACTTTC.

In this sample, this clone turned up many times. The rearrangement uses TRBV20-1 and TRBJ2-3; 9 nucleotides match TRBD2. The CDR3 is 16 amino acids. Germline V gene sequence: CDR1 DFQATT, CDR2 SNEGSKA (reference sequence). The V segment lost 3 bases and the J segment 3 bases; nucleotides outside the gene matches: 10. The CDR3 sequence: CSASLLAGPKTDTQYF. In nucleotides, the CDR3 is TGCAGTGCTAGTTTACTAGCGGGTCCTAAAACAGATACGCAGTATTTT.

The genes are TRBV9 and TRBJ2-2; 7 bases map to TRBD1. This CDR3 has 16 amino acids. Germline V CDR1 and CDR2: SGDLS, YYNGEE. Trimming removed 3 bases from V and 5 bases from J; junction bases left unmatched: 10. CDR3 sequence reads: CASSGSGTDTTGELFF. CDR3 nucleotides: TGTGCCAGCAGCGGTTCCGGGACAGACACGACCGGGGAGCTGTTTTTT.

This rearrangement joins TRBV9 to TRBJ1-2; TRBD1 aligns across 7 bases. The CDR3 spans 13 residues. Germline trimming cut 3 bases from V and 5 bases from J; bases unmatched to any gene: 4. The V gene's germline CDR1 is SGDLS and CDR2 YYNGEE. The CDR3 nucleotides are TGTGCCAGCAGCGAGGGGACAGATTATGGCTACACCTTC. Translation: CASSEGTDYGYTF. The complete variable domain, with remaining parts taken from reference TRBV9 and TRBJ1-2, reads DSGVTQTPKHLITATGQRVTLRCSPRSGDLSVYWYQQSLDQGLQFLIQYYNGEERAKGNILERFSAQQFPDLHSELNLSSLELGDSALYFCASSEGTDYGYTFGSGTRLTVV.

This chain connects TRBV5-6 to TRBJ1-3, with TRBD1 identical over 7 bases. Per germline, CDR1 SGHDT and CDR2 YYEEEE. The CDR3 spans 15 residues. V was clipped by 3 bases and J by 8 bases; unmatched bases: 11. CDR3 nucleotide sequence: TGTGCCAGCAGCTCTAAGACAGGGCGACGGGACACCATATATTTT. Amino acids: CASSSKTGRRDTIYF.

The chain recombines TRBV7-9 with TRBJ2-7; 10 bases align to TRBD2. The ends lost 4 bases at V and 2 bases at J; junction bases unmatched: 5. This CDR3 comprises 15 residues. Germline values: CDR1 SEHNR, CDR2 FQNEAQ (reference sequence). The CDR3 bases are TGTGCCAGCAGCTACGGACTAGCGGAAACCTACGAGCAGTACTTC. This translates into CASSYGLAETYEQYF.